This TCR beta chain originates from a study of tissue T cells after allogeneic stem cell transplantation. This clone was detected only a few times. Antigen: not known. The listed genes are named as in mouse. The DNA ends 1 residue before the CDR3 does, and the rest of the CDR3 is filled in from the germline J gene. The assay was immunoSEQ multiplex PCR, and TCRdb's table has in-frame clones only and misses some. The profile shows several thousand clones, less than 65% of them singletons. The CDR3 has 13 residues. Germline loops: CDR1 SGHDT, CDR2 FRDEAV. J was trimmed by 5 bases and V by 2 bases; bases with no gene match: 1. Overall study findings and caveats: Few T cell clones were shared across patients, but motif clusters showed tissue-specific shared signatures. The patient cohort was small and clinically heterogeneous, with limited sampling depth.

As to time point: mouse harvest day 7 after allogeneic transplant. Each mouse received 10^7 T-cell-depleted marrow cells plus 10^6 splenic CD5+ T cells by tail vein. Input material: gut tissue. The TCR sequence derives from a female BALB/c mouse given C57BL/6 T cells with graft-versus-host disease after an allogeneic hematopoietic cell transplant. The V call is TRBV14, the J call TRBJ2-5; 8 bases line up with TRBD2. The chain's CDR3 is CASSLGGRDTQYF. CDR3 DNA (partial): TGTGCCAGCAGTTTGGGGGGGCGAGACACCCAGTAC. Combining the CDR3 with reference TRBV14 and TRBJ2-5 gives the whole variable domain EAGVTQSPRYAVLQEGQAVSFWCDPISGHDTLYWYQQPRDQGPQLLVYFRDEAVIDNSQLPSDRFSAVRPKGTNSTLKIQSAKQGDTATYLCASSLGGRDTQYFGPGTRLLVL.